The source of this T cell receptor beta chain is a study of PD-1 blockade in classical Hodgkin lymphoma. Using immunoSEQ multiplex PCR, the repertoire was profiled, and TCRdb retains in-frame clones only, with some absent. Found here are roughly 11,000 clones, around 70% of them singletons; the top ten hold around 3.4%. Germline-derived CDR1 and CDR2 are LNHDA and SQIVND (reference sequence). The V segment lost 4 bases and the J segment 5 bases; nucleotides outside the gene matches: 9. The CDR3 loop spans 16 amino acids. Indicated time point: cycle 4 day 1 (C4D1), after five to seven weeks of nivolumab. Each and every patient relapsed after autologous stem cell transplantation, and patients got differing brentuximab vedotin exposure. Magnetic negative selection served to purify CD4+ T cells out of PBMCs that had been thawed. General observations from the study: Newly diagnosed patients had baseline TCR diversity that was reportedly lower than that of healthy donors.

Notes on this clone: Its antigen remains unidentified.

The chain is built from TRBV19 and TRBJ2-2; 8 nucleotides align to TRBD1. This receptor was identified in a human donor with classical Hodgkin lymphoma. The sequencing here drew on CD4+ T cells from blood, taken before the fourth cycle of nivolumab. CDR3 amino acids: CASSRTGTGNTGELFF. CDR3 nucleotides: TGTGCCAGTAGTAGGACTGGGACAGGAAATACCGGGGAGCTGTTTTTT.